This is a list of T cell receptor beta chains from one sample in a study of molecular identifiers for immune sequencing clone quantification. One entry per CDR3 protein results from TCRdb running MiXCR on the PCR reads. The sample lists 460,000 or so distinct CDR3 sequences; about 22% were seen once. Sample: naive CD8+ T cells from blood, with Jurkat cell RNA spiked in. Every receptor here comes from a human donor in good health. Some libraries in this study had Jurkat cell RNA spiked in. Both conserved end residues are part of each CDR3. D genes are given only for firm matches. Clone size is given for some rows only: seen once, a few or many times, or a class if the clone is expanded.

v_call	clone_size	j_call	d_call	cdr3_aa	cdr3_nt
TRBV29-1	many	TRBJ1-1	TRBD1	CSVDQGARTLNTEAFF	TGCAGCGTTGATCAGGGGGCCCGAACTTTGAACACTGAAGCTTTCTTT
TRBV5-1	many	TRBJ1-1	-	CASSLVGVLDEAFF	TGCGCCAGCAGCTTGGTCGGGGTTCTGGATGAAGCTTTCTTT
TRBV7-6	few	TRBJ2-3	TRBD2	CASSPSLAGEPSYTQYF	TGTGCCAGCAGCCCCTCGCTAGCGGGTGAACCCAGCTATACGCAGTATTTT
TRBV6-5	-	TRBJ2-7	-	CASSFAPSASYEQYF	TGTGCCAGCAGTTTCGCGCCTAGCGCCTCCTACGAGCAGTACTTC
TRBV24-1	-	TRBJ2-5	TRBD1	CATTSGTGGEETRYF	TGTGCCACCACCTCCGGGACAGGTGGGGAAGAGACCCGGTACTTC
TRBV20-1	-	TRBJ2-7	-	CSASLTDYEQYF	TGCAGTGCTAGTCTGACAGACTACGAGCAGTACTTC
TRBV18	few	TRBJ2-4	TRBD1	CASSPQDRVGNIQYF	TGTGCCAGCTCACCGCAGGACAGGGTGGGGAACATTCAGTACTTC
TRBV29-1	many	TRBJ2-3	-	CSVEDYLARGTPSTDTQYF	TGCAGCGTTGAAGATTATCTGGCCCGCGGGACGCCAAGCACAGATACGCAGTATTTT
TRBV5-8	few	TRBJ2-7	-	CASSLEWGRSYEQYF	TGTGCCAGCAGCTTGGAATGGGGCAGATCCTACGAGCAGTACTTC
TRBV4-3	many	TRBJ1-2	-	CASSQDSSNYGYTF	TGCGCCAGCAGCCAAGACTCCTCTAACTATGGCTACACCTTC
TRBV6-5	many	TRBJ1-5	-	CASSPIPSEYSNQPQHF	TGTGCCAGCAGTCCCATCCCTTCAGAATATAGCAATCAGCCCCAGCATTTT
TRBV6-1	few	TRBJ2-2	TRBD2	CASSGGLAGRGTGELFF	TGTGCCAGCAGTGGCGGACTAGCGGGACGGGGCACCGGGGAGCTGTTTTTT
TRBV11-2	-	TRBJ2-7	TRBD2	CASSLGAGEIYEQYF	TGTGCCAGCAGCCTAGGGGCGGGAGAAATATACGAGCAGTACTTC
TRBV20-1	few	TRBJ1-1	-	CSADRALNTEAFF	TGCAGTGCTGACCGGGCTTTGAACACTGAAGCTTTCTTT
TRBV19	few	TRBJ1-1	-	CASKYSASPEAFF	TGTGCCAGTAAATACAGTGCGTCGCCTGAAGCTTTCTTT
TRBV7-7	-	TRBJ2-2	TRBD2	CASRRTLGREDTGELFF	TGTGCTAGCAGACGCACCCTGGGGCGGGAGGACACCGGGGAGCTGTTTTTT
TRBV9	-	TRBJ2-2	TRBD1	CASSEQGPSTGELFF	TGTGCCAGCAGCGAACAGGGGCCTAGCACCGGGGAGCTGTTTTTT
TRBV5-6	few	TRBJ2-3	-	CASSLGLTDTQCF	TGTGCCAGCAGCTTGGGCCTCACAGATACGCAGTGTTTT
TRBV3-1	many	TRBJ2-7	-	CASSQDLWWGQYF	TGTGCCAGCAGCCAAGATCTTTGGTGGGGGCAGTACTTC
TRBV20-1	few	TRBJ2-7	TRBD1	CSARVFRDRDFSSYEQYF	TGCAGTGCTAGAGTTTTCCGGGACAGGGACTTTAGCTCCTACGAGCAGTACTTC
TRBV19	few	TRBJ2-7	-	CASSEGATYEQYF	TGTGCCAGTAGTGAAGGGGCGACCTACGAGCAGTACTTC
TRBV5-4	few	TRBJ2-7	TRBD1	CASSLRQGAREQYF	TGTGCCAGCAGCTTGCGACAGGGGGCGCGCGAGCAGTACTTC
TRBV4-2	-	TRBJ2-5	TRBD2	CASSQDRGGLGKTQYF	TGTGCCAGCAGCCAAGATCGGGGGGGGCTAGGGAAGACCCAGTACTTC
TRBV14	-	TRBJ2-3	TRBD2	CASSPGLAGAGYTQYF	TGTGCCAGCAGCCCGGGACTAGCGGGAGCGGGATATACGCAGTATTTT
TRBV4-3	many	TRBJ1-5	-	CASSQVSGNGGQPQHF	TGCGCCAGCAGCCAAGTATCAGGGAACGGGGGTCAGCCCCAGCATTTT
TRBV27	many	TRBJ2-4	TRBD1	CASSWTGAKNIQYF	TGTGCCAGCAGCTGGACAGGTGCCAAAAACATTCAGTACTTC
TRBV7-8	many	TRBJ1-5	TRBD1	CASSLGGTGGYQPQHF	TGTGCCAGCAGCTTAGGCGGGACAGGGGGTTATCAGCCCCAGCATTTT
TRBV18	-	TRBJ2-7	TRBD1	CASSPYLGDRSPYEQYF	TGTGCCAGCTCACCGTACCTTGGGGACAGAAGTCCCTACGAGCAGTACTTC
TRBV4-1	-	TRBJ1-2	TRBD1	CASSPRQGGNYGYTF	TGCGCCAGCAGCCCCCGACAGGGGGGGAACTATGGCTACACCTTC
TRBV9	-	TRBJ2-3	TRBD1	CASSLTGGGGTDTQYF	TGTGCCAGCAGCCTCACAGGGGGCGGGGGCACAGATACGCAGTATTTT
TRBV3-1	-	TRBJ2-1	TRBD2	CASSQDASGGYNEQFF	TGTGCCAGCAGCCAAGACGCTAGCGGAGGATACAATGAGCAGTTCTTC
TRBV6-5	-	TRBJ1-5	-	CASSYEGVNQPQHF	TGTGCCAGCAGTTACGAGGGGGTGAATCAGCCCCAGCATTTT
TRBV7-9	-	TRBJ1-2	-	CASSLAPPVWEGSYGYTF	TGTGCCAGCAGCTTAGCCCCTCCGGTGTGGGAGGGGTCCTATGGCTACACCTTC
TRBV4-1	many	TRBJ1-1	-	CASSQVGPQGMNTEAFF	TGCGCCAGCAGCCAAGTCGGTCCCCAGGGAATGAACACTGAAGCTTTCTTT
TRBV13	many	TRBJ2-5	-	CASSPPGVETQYF	TGTGCCAGCAGCCCTCCAGGGGTCGAGACCCAGTACTTC
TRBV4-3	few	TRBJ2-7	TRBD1	CASSQDVTGQREQYF	TGCGCCAGCAGCCAAGATGTGACGGGACAGAGGGAGCAGTACTTC
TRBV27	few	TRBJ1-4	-	CASSSRTGANEKLFF	TGTGCCAGCAGTTCAAGGACCGGGGCTAATGAAAAACTGTTTTTT
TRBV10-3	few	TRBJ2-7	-	CAISQKGSAYEQYF	TGTGCCATCAGCCAAAAGGGGAGCGCCTACGAGCAGTACTTC
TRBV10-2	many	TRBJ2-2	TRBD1	CASSEGQGPGELFF	TGCGCCAGCAGTGAGGGACAGGGGCCCGGGGAGCTGTTTTTT
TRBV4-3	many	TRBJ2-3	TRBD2	CASSPLGSGSLDTQYF	TGCGCCAGCAGCCCTCTTGGAAGCGGGAGTTTAGATACGCAGTATTTT
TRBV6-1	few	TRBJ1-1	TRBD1	CASSLQQGVNTEAFF	TGTGCCAGCAGTCTACAACAGGGGGTCAACACTGAAGCTTTCTTT
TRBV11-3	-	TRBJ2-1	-	CASSLAGGPKNEQFF	TGTGCCAGCAGCTTAGCCGGCGGACCTAAGAATGAGCAGTTCTTC
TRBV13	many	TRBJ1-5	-	CASSLWGNQPQHF	TGTGCCAGCAGCTTATGGGGGAATCAGCCCCAGCATTTT
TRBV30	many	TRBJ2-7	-	CAWSVLKGHEQYF	TGTGCCTGGAGTGTACTGAAAGGGCACGAGCAGTACTTC
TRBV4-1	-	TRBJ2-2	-	CASGQVRGAPGELFF	TGCGCCAGCGGCCAAGTTCGGGGAGCCCCCGGGGAGCTGTTTTTT
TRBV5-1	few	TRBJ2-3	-	CASSSKTLEGTDTQYF	TGCGCCAGCAGCTCGAAGACTCTGGAGGGCACAGATACGCAGTATTTT